This TCR beta chain was obtained from a study of blood T cells in healthy people across ages. This CDR3 comprises 14 residues. Trimming pared 0 bases from V and 6 bases from J, leaving 11 bases between. Germline assignment: CDR1 SGHRS and CDR2 YFSETQ. The second PCR ran roughly 7 to 11 cycles with a sample-barcoded 5' primer and J-beta primers. TCRdb re-derived calls from the 5' RACE reads in MiXCR, one entry per CDR3 protein. The sample consists of around 1,000,000 distinct CDR3 sequences, about 25% of them appearing once. Every sample gave at least 5 micrograms of total RNA when it was extracted. This sample also belongs to another study, concerning T cells of mothers and their children. This second study says: Thymic selection shapes TCR recombination output similarly in related and unrelated pairs.

The chain recombines TRBV5-1 with TRBJ2-3, with TRBD2 as a possible D gene (5 bases). This sequence originates from a girl aged 2-15 years in good health. The sequenced material came from blood. As DNA, the CDR3 is TGCGCCAGCAGCTTGGCTTTACTAGGGGATACGCAGTATTTT. It specifies CASSLALLGDTQYF.